A selection of T cell receptor beta chains follows, all from one sample in a study of T cell responses to AZD1222 COVID-19 vaccine. Only in-frame clones appear in the TCRdb table, and some are missing; sequencing was by immunoSEQ multiplex PCR. The sample lists tens of thousands of clones, around 80% occurring once. This material consisted of peripheral blood, taken on day 0 of AZD1222 vaccination. The receptors were sampled from an adult in good health. The conserved cysteine and the conserved F or W are not part of the CDR3 here.

J,V,CDR3
TRBJ1-2,TRBV28,ASSLAVGNYGYT
TRBJ1-2,TRBV7-2,ASSLGANYGYT
TRBJ2-4,TRBV27,ASSPRTGVGYIQY
TRBJ2-1,TRBV28,ASTFSGGAGSEQF
TRBJ1-4,TRBV4-1,ASSLGGANEKLF
TRBJ1-1,TRBV18,ASSPIQGFITDTEAF
TRBJ2-1,TRBV7-8,ASSLAAGGYNEQF
TRBJ1-1,TRBV7-8,ASSLVGDAEAF
TRBJ1-6,TRBV6-1,ASSDEFGGYNSPLH
TRBJ1-1,TRBV28,ASTTGGLKTTEAF
TRBJ1-2,TRBV19,ASSREGGDSYGYT
TRBJ1-1,TRBV11-2,ASSFNLGGDTEAF
TRBJ2-7,TRBV3-1/TRBV3-2,ASSGTGTAYEQY
TRBJ2-3,TRBV15,ATSSLEGASTDTQY